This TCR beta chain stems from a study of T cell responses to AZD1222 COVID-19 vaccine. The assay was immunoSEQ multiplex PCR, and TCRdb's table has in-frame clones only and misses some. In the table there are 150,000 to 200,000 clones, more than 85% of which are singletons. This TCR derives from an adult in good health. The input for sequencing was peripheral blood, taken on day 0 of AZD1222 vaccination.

CDR3 protein: CASSLVAGVVTGELFF. The DNA of the CDR3 is TGTGCCAGCAGCTTAGTAGCGGGAGTGGTCACCGGGGAGCTGTTTTTT. The chain has TRBV5-4 and TRBJ2-2; TRBD2 aligns across 9 bases. This CDR3 region has 16 residues. Per germline, CDR1 SGHNT and CDR2 YYREEE (reference sequence). The V segment lost 2 bases and the J segment 4 bases; nucleotides outside the gene matches: 6.